In this sample, the clone carrying this TCR beta chain turned up once. Germline V CDR1 and CDR2: MDHEN, SYDVKM. Germline trimming cut 5 bases from V and 2 bases from J; bases unmatched to any gene: 2. CDR3 length: 13 amino acids. PCR used 60 Vbeta primers and 13 Jbeta primers. Generated by immunoSEQ multiplex PCR, the TCRdb table keeps only in-frame clones and is missing some. The table lists more than 200,000 clones, over 75% of them singletons, with approximately 1.8% in the top ten. This specimen comes from a study of cytomegalovirus exposure and HLA in healthy donors. This rearrangement joins TRBV28 to TRBJ1-2; 7 nucleotides align to TRBD1. The clonotype comes from a male donor in good health and CMV-seronegative. The sequenced sample was PBMCs. The CDR3 nucleotides are TGTGCCAGCAGTCCGGGACAGAACTATGGCTACACCTTC. Translating it yields CASSPGQNYGYTF.